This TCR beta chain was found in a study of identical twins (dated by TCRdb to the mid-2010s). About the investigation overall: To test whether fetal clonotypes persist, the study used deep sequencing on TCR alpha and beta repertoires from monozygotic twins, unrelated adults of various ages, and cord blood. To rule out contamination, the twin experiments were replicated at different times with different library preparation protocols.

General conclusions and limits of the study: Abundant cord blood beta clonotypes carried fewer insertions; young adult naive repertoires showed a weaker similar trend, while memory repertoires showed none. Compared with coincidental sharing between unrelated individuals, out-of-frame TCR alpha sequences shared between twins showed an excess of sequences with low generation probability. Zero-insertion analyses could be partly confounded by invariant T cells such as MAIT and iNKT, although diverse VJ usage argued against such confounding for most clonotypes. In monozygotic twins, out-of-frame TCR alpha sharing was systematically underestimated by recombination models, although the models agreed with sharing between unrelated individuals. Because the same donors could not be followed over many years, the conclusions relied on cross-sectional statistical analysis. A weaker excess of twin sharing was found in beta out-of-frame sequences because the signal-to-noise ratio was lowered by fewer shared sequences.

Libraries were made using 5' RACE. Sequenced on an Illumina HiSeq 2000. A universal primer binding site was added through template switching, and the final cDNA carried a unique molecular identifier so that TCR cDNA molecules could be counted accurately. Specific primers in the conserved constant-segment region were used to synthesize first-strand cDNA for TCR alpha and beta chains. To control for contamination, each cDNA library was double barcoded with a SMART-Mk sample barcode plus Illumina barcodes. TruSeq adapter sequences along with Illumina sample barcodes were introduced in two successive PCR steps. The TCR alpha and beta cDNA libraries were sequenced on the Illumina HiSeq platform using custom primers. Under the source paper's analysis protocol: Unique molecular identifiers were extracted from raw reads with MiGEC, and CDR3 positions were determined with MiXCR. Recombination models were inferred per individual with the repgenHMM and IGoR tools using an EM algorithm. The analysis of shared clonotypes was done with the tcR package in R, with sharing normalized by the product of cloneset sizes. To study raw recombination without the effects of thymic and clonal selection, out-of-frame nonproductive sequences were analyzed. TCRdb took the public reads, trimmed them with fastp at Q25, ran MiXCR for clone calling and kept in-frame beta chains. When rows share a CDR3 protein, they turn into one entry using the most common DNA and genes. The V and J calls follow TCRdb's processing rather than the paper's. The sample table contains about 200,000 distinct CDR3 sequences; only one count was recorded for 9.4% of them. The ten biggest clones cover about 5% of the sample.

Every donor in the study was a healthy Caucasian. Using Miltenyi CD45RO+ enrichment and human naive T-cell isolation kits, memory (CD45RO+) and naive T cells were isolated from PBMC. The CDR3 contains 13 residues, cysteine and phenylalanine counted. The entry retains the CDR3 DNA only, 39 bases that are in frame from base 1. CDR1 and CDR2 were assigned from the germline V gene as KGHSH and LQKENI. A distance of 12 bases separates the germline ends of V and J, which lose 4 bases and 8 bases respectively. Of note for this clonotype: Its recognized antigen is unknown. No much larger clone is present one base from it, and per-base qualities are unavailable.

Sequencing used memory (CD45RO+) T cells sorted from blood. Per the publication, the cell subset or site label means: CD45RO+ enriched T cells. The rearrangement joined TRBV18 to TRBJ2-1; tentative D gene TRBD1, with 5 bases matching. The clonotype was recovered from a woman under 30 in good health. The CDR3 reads CASSQSGWDEQFF. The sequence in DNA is TGTGCCAGCTCACAATCAGGGTGGGATGAGCAGTTCTTC. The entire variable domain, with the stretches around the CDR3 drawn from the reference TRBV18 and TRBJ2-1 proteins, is NAGVMQNPRHLVRRRGQEARLRCSPMKGHSHVYWYRQLPEEGLKFMVYLQKENIIDESGMPKERFSAEFPKEGPSILRIQQVVRGDSAAYFCASSQSGWDEQFFGPGTRLTVL.